The source of this TCR beta chain is a study of T-cell memory formation after mild COVID-19. Study in general: Clusters were largely donor specific.

5'RACE, which relied on constant-segment primers, yielded TCR alpha and TCR beta cDNA libraries carrying sample barcodes and UMIs. Each CDR3 protein gets one entry after TCRdb re-called the 5' RACE reads with MiXCR. In the table there are approximately 260,000 distinct CDR3 sequences, roughly 17% of which are singletons. As for this clonotype: Its antigen is unknown.

Germline V gives CDR1 SQVTM, CDR2 ANQGSEA. Trimming took 6 bases from V and 11 from J, leaving 20 bases between them. The CDR3 runs to 13 residues. Study findings and constraints: Clones shrinking between day 15 and 85 showed a balanced CD4/CD8 split, and those that grew later tilted toward CD4+.

The sequenced sample was PBMCs or a T cell subset sorted from them (not recorded which). This rearrangement joins TRBV29-1 to TRBJ2-1; the D call may be TRBD1 or TRBD2 (6 bases each). This TCR was sampled from a man between 18 and 29 years old who had mild COVID-19 (a few samples of this study predate the infection). Cell type and time point are not known. CDR3 protein: CSVVLALGGKQFF. CDR3 DNA: TGCAGCGTCGTACTAGCTCTAGGGGGTAAGCAGTTCTTC.